Presented here are 21 T cell receptor beta chains from one specimen sequenced in a study of human T cells and chemical hapten exposure. Time point noted: patch test 1, 2 weeks after DPC sensitization. Treatment here: therapeutic diphenylcyclopropenone sensitization with weekly scalp DPC. TCRdb analysed the RACE reads with MiXCR anew, one entry per CDR3 protein. Among fewer than 200,000 distinct CDR3 sequences listed, 20% to 25% were seen once. Here the sequenced sample was whole blood, taken in connection with sensitization to the hapten diphenylcyclopropenone (DPC). These receptor sequences come from a woman aged 45-65 years with alopecia areata. Some clones in this sample may be carry-over from other donors' samples.

In this sample, this clonotype turned up many times. This chain uses TRBV7-2 with TRBJ1-2; no firm D call. The ends were cut back, 2 bases at V and 0 bases at J, with 7 bases in the middle. This CDR3 spans 14 amino acids. Germline CDR1 and CDR2: SGHTA and FQGNSA. The CDR3 is CASSLMVPNYGYTF. The CDR3 coding sequence is TGTGCCAGCAGCTTAATGGTTCCTAACTATGGCTACACCTTC.

In its sample, this clonotype was seen a few times. The rearrangement uses TRBV9 and TRBJ1-6, with D unresolved. CDR1 SGDLS and CDR2 YYNGEE come from the germline V gene. V shed 0 bases and J shed 10 bases, with 17 bases lying between them. CDR3 length equals 16 residues. CDR3 sequence: CASSVVSDPVRSPLHF. In nucleotides, the CDR3 is TGTGCCAGCAGCGTAGTTTCGGACCCCGTCAGGTCACCCCTCCACTTT.

The chain is built from TRBV6-5 and TRBJ1-2; TRBD1 aligns across 8 bases. Trimming removed 0 bases from V and 7 bases from J; junction bases left unmatched: 7. Germline-derived CDR1 and CDR2 are MNHEY and SVGAGI. This CDR3 is 15 amino acids long. In DNA form, the CDR3 reads TGTGCCAGCAGTTACTCTGCAGGGGGCTTAGTTGGCTACACCTTC. It translates to CASSYSAGGLVGYTF.

The chain has TRBV6-6 and TRBJ2-7; a weak D match, TRBD2 (7 bases). Trimming removed 6 bases at V and 3 bases at J, with 15 bases between. The CDR3 spans 14 residues. Germline CDR1 and CDR2: MNHNY and SVGAGI (reference sequence). Here the CDR3 reads CASRVQAGHYEQYF. In DNA form, the CDR3 reads TGTGCCAGCAGAGTTCAAGCGGGACACTACGAGCAGTACTTC.

This clonotype was counted many times. The chain combines TRBV29-1 with TRBJ1-1, with a weak D call TRBD1 (6 bases). CDR1 is SQVTM, CDR2 ANQGSEA, per germline. Trimming pared 1 base from V and 1 base from J, leaving 7 bases between. The CDR3 length is 13 residues. In DNA, the CDR3 is TGCAGCGTTGAAGGGACAGCGAACACTGAAGCTTTCTTT. Its translation: CSVEGTANTEAFF.

The chain has TRBV20-1 and TRBJ1-1; unclear D gene. V lost 0 bases, J lost 6 bases, and 14 bases lay in between. Germline CDR1 is DFQATT and CDR2 is SNEGSKA (reference sequence). The CDR3 has 14 residues. Written as DNA, the CDR3 is TGCAGTGCTAGAGACGGTCTCCAGGCTTCTGAAGCTTTCTTT. It codes for CSARDGLQASEAFF.

The chain links TRBV7-2 to TRBJ2-2; D unclear. This CDR3 is built from 13 residues. The germline V gene has CDR1 SGHTA and CDR2 FQGNSA. V lost 0 bases to trimming and J lost 8 bases, with 7 bases between them. The CDR3 nucleotides are TGTGCCAGCAGCTTAGCGTGGGTGGGGGAGCTGTTTTTT. Translating it yields CASSLAWVGELFF.

V is TRBV6-5 and J is TRBJ2-7, with TRBD2 matching 11 bases. This CDR3 is built from 14 residues. Germline CDR1 and CDR2: MNHEY and SVGAGI. V lost 7 bases, J lost 10 bases, and 12 bases stayed unmatched. The CDR3 nucleotides read TGTGCCAGCACCCCCACCGGGACTAGCGGAGAACAGTACTTC. The encoded protein is CASTPTGTSGEQYF.

This clonotype was picked up a small number of times. The rearrangement joins TRBV7-9 to TRBJ1-3, with TRBD1 matching over 8 bases. V was pared by 4 bases and J by 2 bases, with 4 bases of the junction left unmatched. From germline, CDR1 is SEHNR and CDR2 FQNEAQ (reference sequence). The CDR3 totals 15 residues. CDR3 bases: TGTGCCAGCAGCTCCCAGGGGGCGGCTGGAAACACCATATATTTT. Protein sequence: CASSSQGAAGNTIYF.

The sample holds a few counts of this clonotype. The chain combines TRBV20-1 with TRBJ2-1, with TRBD2 matching 10 bases. The V gene's germline CDR1 is DFQATT and CDR2 SNEGSKA (reference sequence). There are 15 residues in the CDR3. V trimming: 3 bases; J trimming: 5 bases; junction bases outside the gene matches: 7. The CDR3 sequence: CSARWGTSDHNEQFF. In DNA, the CDR3 is TGCAGTGCTAGGTGGGGGACTAGCGATCACAATGAGCAGTTCTTC.

The chain joins TRBV29-1 to TRBJ1-2, with TRBD1 as a possible D gene (5 bases). The germline gives CDR1 SQVTM, CDR2 ANQGSEA. This CDR3 is 10 amino acids long. Trimming took off 4 bases at V and 8 bases at J, with 8 bases between the two ends. CDR3 amino acids: CSVGGEGYTF. The CDR3 coding sequence is TGCAGCGTTGGGGGGGAAGGCTACACCTTC. The full variable domain, with the rest looked up from reference TRBV29-1 and TRBJ1-2, is SAVISQKPSRDICQRGTSLTIQCQVDSQVTMMFWYRQQPGQSLTLIATANQGSEATYESGFVIDKFPISRPNLTFSTLTVSNMSPEDSSIYLCSVGGEGYTFGSGTRLTVV.

In this sample, this clonotype turned up many times. The chain joins TRBV7-6 to TRBJ2-2; a possible D gene is TRBD1 (7 bases). With 2 bases removed from V and 5 bases from J, the gap between germline ends came to 15 bases. Germline V lookup: CDR1 SGHVS, CDR2 FNYEAQ. The CDR3 loop spans 16 amino acids. For the CDR3, the DNA is TGTGCCAGCAGCTTATTCGTGGCAGGGGGGACCGGGGAGCTGTTTTTT. Its translation: CASSLFVAGGTGELFF. The full variable domain, its missing parts supplied by reference TRBV7-6 and TRBJ2-2, is GAGVSQSPRYKVTKRGQDVALRCDPISGHVSLYWYRQALGQGPEFLTYFNYEAQQDKSGLPNDRFSAERPEGSISTLTIQRTEQRDSAMYRCASSLFVAGGTGELFFGEGSRLTVL.

J is TRBJ1-1 and V is TRBV6-1; possibly TRBD1 for D (6 bases). CDR1 is MNHNS and CDR2 is SASEGT in the germline V gene. This CDR3 region has 13 residues. Trimming took off 7 bases at V and 4 bases at J, with 13 bases between the two ends. CDR3 nucleotides: TGTGCCAGCACAGCAAAGACAGGCACTGAAGCTTTCTTT. It translates to CASTAKTGTEAFF.

In its sample, this clonotype was seen a few times. The rearrangement links TRBV5-1 to TRBJ2-2, with a weak D call TRBD1 (7 bases). The CDR3 has 16 residues. V gave up 3 bases and J gave up 4 bases, with 16 bases separating them. Germline V gene data show CDR1 as SGHRS and CDR2 as YFSETQ. The CDR3 protein is CASSSSTGRGTGELFF. CDR3 DNA sequence: TGCGCCAGCAGCTCTTCGACAGGGCGGGGCACCGGGGAGCTGTTTTTT.

The table lists this clonotype with a few counts. This sequence joins TRBV6-6 and TRBJ2-2; 10 bases agree with TRBD1. V gave up 4 bases and J gave up 7 bases; unmatched junction bases: 6. The CDR3 is 15 residues long. The germline V gene encodes CDR1 MNHNY and CDR2 SVGAGI (reference sequence). In DNA, the CDR3 is TGTGCCAGCAGTTGGGGGACAGGGGTTGGCGGGGAGCTGTTTTTT. Its protein is CASSWGTGVGGELFF.

The chain couples TRBV20-1 to TRBJ2-7; D gene ambiguous. From germline, CDR1 is DFQATT and CDR2 SNEGSKA (reference sequence). This CDR3 contains 10 residues. The CDR3: CSCYSAEQYF. CDR3 nucleotides: TGCAGCTGCTACTCCGCCGAGCAGTACTTC.

The rearrangement joins TRBV5-1 to TRBJ1-4; possibly TRBD1 for D (5 bases). V lost 0 bases to trimming and J lost 8 bases, with 11 bases between them. The CDR3 extends over 14 amino acids. The V gene's germline CDR1 is SGHRS and CDR2 YFSETQ. The CDR3 reads CASSLVGTREKLFF. CDR3 DNA: TGCGCCAGCAGCTTGGTGGGGACTCGGGAAAAACTGTTTTTT.

The J gene is TRBJ2-2, the V gene TRBV29-1; D gene ambiguous. This CDR3 is 14 amino acids long. Per germline, CDR1 SQVTM and CDR2 ANQGSEA. V was shortened by 5 bases and J by 1 base, with 11 bases between the two germline ends. The CDR3 here is CSVQGIWNTGELFF. The CDR3 DNA reads TGCAGCGTTCAAGGGATTTGGAACACCGGGGAGCTGTTTTTT.

This clonotype showed up just a few times. The rearrangement uses TRBV5-1 and TRBJ2-1; either TRBD1 or TRBD2 may supply D (7 bases each). This CDR3 has 14 amino acids. Trimming took off 1 base at V and 8 bases at J, with 13 bases between the two ends. Germline assignment: CDR1 SGHRS and CDR2 YFSETQ. The CDR3: CASSLLQGGDEQFF. The CDR3 DNA reads as TGCGCCAGCAGCTTGCTTCAGGGGGGGGATGAGCAGTTCTTC.

V and J are TRBV6-6 and TRBJ1-1; a possible D gene is TRBD1 (6 bases). Trimming pared 6 bases from V and 11 bases from J, leaving 19 bases between. Germline loops: CDR1 MNHNY, CDR2 SVGAGI (reference sequence). There are 13 residues in the CDR3. The CDR3 DNA follows: TGTGCCAGCAGCACAGGGATCGGTAGTAGGGCTTTCTTT. Protein sequence: CASSTGIGSRAFF.

The chain has TRBV7-8 and TRBJ1-4; unclear D gene. Trimming pared 5 bases from V and 2 bases from J, leaving 9 bases between. Germline V gene data show CDR1 as SGHVS and CDR2 as FQNEAQ. This CDR3 is built from 14 residues. Here the CDR3 reads CASSPRVTNEKLFF. The CDR3 bases are TGTGCCAGCAGCCCTCGGGTGACTAATGAAAAACTGTTTTTT. Using reference TRBV7-8 and TRBJ1-4 for the parts outside the CDR3, the full variable domain is GAGVSQSPRYKVAKRGQDVALRCDPISGHVSLFWYQQALGQGPEFLTYFQNEAQLDKSGLPSDRFFAERPEGSVSTLKIQRTQQEDSAVYLCASSPRVTNEKLFFGSGTQLSVL.